This entry describes one T cell receptor beta chain. The source of the sample is a study of T cell responses to AZD1222 COVID-19 vaccine. Using immunoSEQ multiplex PCR, the repertoire was profiled, and TCRdb retains in-frame clones only, with some absent. The sample lists some 120,000 clones, around 90% occurring once. This receptor was taken from an adult in good health. Here the sequenced sample was peripheral blood, taken on day 0 of AZD1222 vaccination.

The DNA for the CDR3 is TGCGCCAGCAGCCACAGGTCGGGGACAGATACGCAGTATTTT. As protein: CASSHRSGTDTQYF. The V gene is TRBV5-1, the J gene TRBJ2-3; D could derive from TRBD1 or TRBD2 (5 bases each). Germline V gene sequence: CDR1 SGHRS, CDR2 YFSETQ. This CDR3 region has 14 residues. The V and J ends lost 4 bases and 3 bases respectively, with 12 bases between them.